This is a list of T cell receptor beta chains from one sample in a study of PD-1 blockade in classical Hodgkin lymphoma. Sequencing used immunoSEQ multiplex PCR; TCRdb keeps in-frame clones, though not all of them. The repertoire holds tens of thousands of clones, with 80% to 90% as singletons. Source: peripheral blood mononuclear cells (PBMCs), taken at baseline. These receptors all come from a human donor with classical Hodgkin lymphoma. Both conserved end residues are part of each CDR3. D genes are given only for firm matches. Size is omitted from some rows. Given values are once, few, many or a class for expanded clones.

V gene	CDR3 length	J gene	D gene	clone size	CDR3 DNA	CDR3 protein
TRBV19	15	TRBJ2-7	.	.	TGTGCCAGTAGTACCCGGCTGGACAGCTCCTACGAGCAGTACTTC	CASSTRLDSSYEQYF
TRBV6-5	12	TRBJ2-2	.	.	TGTGCCAGCAGTTACCGGGCCGGGGAGCTGTTTTTT	CASSYRAGELFF
TRBV29-1	10	TRBJ2-5	.	.	TGCAGCGTTGATACGGGGACCCAGTACTTC	CSVDTGTQYF
TRBV5-6	15	TRBJ1-1	.	.	TGTGCCAGCAGCTTGGCTGGCAGTAGAGTGGGTGAAGCTTTCTTT	CASSLAGSRVGEAFF
TRBV5-8	12	TRBJ1-1	.	.	TGTGCCAGCAGCTTGTGGGGCCTCGGAGCTTTCTTT	CASSLWGLGAFF
TRBV6-1	14	TRBJ2-3	.	once	TGTGCCAGCGGAAGCGGGCGTAGCACAGATACGCAGTATTTT	CASGSGRSTDTQYF
TRBV18	17	TRBJ1-1	.	few	TGTGCCAGCTCACCACCGGTCCGGACTTCCTCGAACACTGAAGCTTTCTTT	CASSPPVRTSSNTEAFF
TRBV7-2	14	TRBJ2-1	.	.	TGTGCCAGCAGCTTAGTGGGGGTTTCCAATGAGCAGTTCTTC	CASSLVGVSNEQFF
TRBV28	13	TRBJ1-2	.	.	TGTGCCAGCAGTTTGGGGCATGGCTATGGCTACACCTTC	CASSLGHGYGYTF
TRBV30	16	TRBJ2-7	TRBD1	.	TGTGCCTGGGGACAGGGGATGGGGCGTAGGTCCTACGAGCAGTACTTC	CAWGQGMGRRSYEQYF
TRBV2	13	TRBJ2-1	.	.	TGTGCCAGCAGTGCGGAGGGACGGAATGAGCAGTTCTTC	CASSAEGRNEQFF
TRBV6-1	14	TRBJ1-1	.	.	TGTGCCAGCAGTGAGGTTGATCTCGGCTCTGAAGCTTTCTTT	CASSEVDLGSEAFF
TRBV9	14	TRBJ2-7	.	.	TGTGCCAGCAGCCCCCGACAGTATAGCTACGAGCAGTACTTC	CASSPRQYSYEQYF
TRBV7-6	15	TRBJ1-4	.	.	TGTGCCAGCAGCGCGCCAGGGGCAACTAATGAAAAACTGTTTTTT	CASSAPGATNEKLFF
TRBV5-1	13	TRBJ2-5	.	.	TGCGCCAGCAGCTTGGACAGCTCGAAGACCCAGTACTTC	CASSLDSSKTQYF
TRBV25-1	15	TRBJ1-1	.	.	TGTGCCAGCACGCGAGGGGGGAGGAAGAGCACTGAAGCTTTCTTT	CASTRGGRKSTEAFF
TRBV10-1	17	TRBJ2-1	TRBD2	.	TGCGCCAGCAGTGGGCTAGCGGGGAGAAGCTCCTACAATGAGCAGTTCTTC	CASSGLAGRSSYNEQFF
TRBV5-4	14	TRBJ2-7	TRBD1	.	TGTGCCAGCAGCTTCGGACAGGGGGCTCACGAGCAGTACTTC	CASSFGQGAHEQYF
TRBV28	14	TRBJ1-5	.	.	TGTGCCAGCAGTTTCCCACCTGGCAATCAGCCCCAGCATTTT	CASSFPPGNQPQHF
TRBV19	12	TRBJ1-1	.	few	TGTGCCAGTAGTGTTGAAAACACTGAAGCTTTCTTT	CASSVENTEAFF
TRBV18	15	TRBJ2-3	TRBD2	.	TGTGCCAGCTCCCTAGCGGGGGCCTTCACAGATACGCAGTATTTT	CASSLAGAFTDTQYF
TRBV7-8	15	TRBJ1-2	.	.	TGTGCCAGCAGCTTAGCTGGGACCTCCCCTAGTGGCTACACCTTC	CASSLAGTSPSGYTF
TRBV7-2	15	TRBJ1-6	.	.	TGTGCCAGCAGCTTAAATGGGGGGGAAAATTCACCCCTCCACTTT	CASSLNGGENSPLHF
TRBV25-1	14	TRBJ1-6	.	.	TGTGCCAGCAGTGAATGGGGGGCTAATTCACCCCTCCACTTT	CASSEWGANSPLHF
TRBV5-1	15	TRBJ1-1	.	once	TGCGCCAGCAGCTTGATCTGGCACACGAACACTGAAGCTTTCTTT	CASSLIWHTNTEAFF
TRBV5-8	11	TRBJ1-2	.	.	TGTGCCAGCAGCTGGGTTCATGGCTACACCTTC	CASSWVHGYTF
TRBV19	20	TRBJ1-5	TRBD1	.	TGTGCCAGTAGTAAAGGGGGGACAGGGGGCGTTGTGAGAAGGGGTCAGCCCCAGCATTTT	CASSKGGTGGVVRRGQPQHF
TRBV13	16	TRBJ1-4	.	.	TGTGCCAGCAGCCATCGAACAAGATCAACTAATGAAAAACTGTTTTTT	CASSHRTRSTNEKLFF
TRBV10-3	14	TRBJ1-3	.	.	TGTGCCATCAGCCTTGACCTCTCTGGAAACACCATATATTTT	CAISLDLSGNTIYF
TRBV28	15	TRBJ1-2	.	.	TGTGCCAGCAGCTCAACACAGGGTAGGGGGTCTGGCTACACCTTC	CASSSTQGRGSGYTF
TRBV19	14	TRBJ2-4	.	.	TGTGCCAGTAGTCGAGGGGCGTTCCAAAACATTCAGTACTTC	CASSRGAFQNIQYF
TRBV6-5	13	TRBJ1-2	TRBD1	.	TGTGCCAGCAGAACAGGGGCTAACTATGGCTACACCTTC	CASRTGANYGYTF
TRBV13	12	TRBJ2-1	.	.	TGTGCCAGCAGCTCCTACCAACAGGAGCAGTTCTTC	CASSSYQQEQFF
TRBV2	15	TRBJ1-6	.	.	TGTGCCAGCAAAGCGGTCCGGGACTTTAATTCACCCCTCCACTTT	CASKAVRDFNSPLHF
TRBV19	13	TRBJ1-2	.	.	TGTGCCAGTAGTCTACAGAATAACTATGGCTACACCTTC	CASSLQNNYGYTF